Listed below are T cell receptor beta chains from one sample, sequenced in a study of technical replicates of blood from four donors. Only in-frame clones appear in the TCRdb table, and some are missing; sequencing was by immunoSEQ multiplex PCR. Of some 11,000 clones listed, about 94% were seen once; the top ten hold more than 5.5%. What was sequenced was PBMCs. The source of these receptors is a human donor in good health. Each CDR3 is given with its conserved first and last residue. D genes are given only for firm matches. Clone size is not always given. Where it is, it says once, few, many or a class for expanded clones.

CDR3 DNA,CDR3 protein,J gene,V gene,clone size,D gene
TGTGCCAGCAGCCAAGAGATTGGGACAGTAGGTGAAAAACTGTTTTTT,CASSQEIGTVGEKLFF,TRBJ1-4,TRBV14,NA,TRBD1
TGTGCCAGTAGTACCCCCTGGACTCAAGACACTGAAGCTTTCTTT,CASSTPWTQDTEAFF,TRBJ1-1,TRBV19,NA,NA
TGTGCCAGCAGCTTAGGCGTAGGGGCGGAAGAGACCCAGTACTTC,CASSLGVGAEETQYF,TRBJ2-5,TRBV11-2,NA,NA
TGTGCCAGCCGACTAGCGGGAGGCCTGGGGGATACGCAGTATTTT,CASRLAGGLGDTQYF,TRBJ2-3,TRBV19,once,TRBD2
TGTGCCAGCAAGCAACTAGCTTCCTACAATGAGCAGTTCTTC,CASKQLASYNEQFF,TRBJ2-1,TRBV27,NA,NA
TGTGCCTGGAGAAGGATGGGCGAGACCCAGTACTTC,CAWRRMGETQYF,TRBJ2-5,TRBV30,once,NA
TGTGCCAGCAGTCCGCTGGACAGGGGAGGGGGCAATCAGCCCCAGCATTTT,CASSPLDRGGGNQPQHF,TRBJ1-5,TRBV27,NA,TRBD1
TGCGCCAGCAGCTTGGGACTAGCGGGAGTTTCGGATACGCAGTATTTT,CASSLGLAGVSDTQYF,TRBJ2-3,TRBV5-1,NA,TRBD2
TGTGCCTCCACCTCTGGACAGGGTACCCACGAGCAGTACTTC,CASTSGQGTHEQYF,TRBJ2-7,TRBV28,NA,TRBD1
TGTGCCAGCAGGCGGTTCTCTGGGGCCAACGTCCTGACTTTC,CASRRFSGANVLTF,TRBJ2-6,TRBV27,NA,NA
TGTGCCAGTAGGCGAAGCGGGGTATACAATGAGCAGTTCTTC,CASRRSGVYNEQFF,TRBJ2-1,TRBV19,NA,TRBD2
TGTGCCAGCAGTGCTAGGAGGGGGCAAGTGGATACGCAGTATTTT,CASSARRGQVDTQYF,TRBJ2-3,TRBV6-1,NA,NA
TGTGCCAGCAATTCGGACAGGACAACTTTCACCGGGGAGCTGTTTTTT,CASNSDRTTFTGELFF,TRBJ2-2,TRBV7-9,NA,TRBD1
TGTGCCAGCAGTGAACAACAGGGGCCCCCTGGGTACGAGCAGTACTTC,CASSEQQGPPGYEQYF,TRBJ2-7,TRBV25-1,NA,TRBD1
TGTGCCAGCAGCCAAGAAAATGTGGGACTAGCGGGTTACAATGAGCAGTTCTTC,CASSQENVGLAGYNEQFF,TRBJ2-1,TRBV4-2,NA,TRBD2
TGCGCCAGCAGTGTATCGGGGTTAGGTGCTTTCTTT,CASSVSGLGAFF,TRBJ1-1,TRBV10-1,NA,NA
TGTGCCAGCTCACCAACAGGGGGCCTAGGAGGAGATACGCAGTATTTT,CASSPTGGLGGDTQYF,TRBJ2-3,TRBV18,NA,TRBD1
TGTGCCAGCACCCGGGGCTACGAGCAGTACTTC,CASTRGYEQYF,TRBJ2-7,TRBV27,NA,NA
TGTGCCAGCAGCTTAGGGGTAGTAGCGTATAGCACAGATACGCAGTATTTT,CASSLGVVAYSTDTQYF,TRBJ2-3,TRBV11-2,NA,NA
TGTGCCTGGAGTGACAGGGGGTTCGACACTGAAGCTTTCTTT,CAWSDRGFDTEAFF,TRBJ1-1,TRBV30,NA,TRBD1
TGTGCCAGCATGGTAGATAGCGGACTCTACGAGCAGTACTTC,CASMVDSGLYEQYF,TRBJ2-7,TRBV7-2,NA,NA
TGTGCCTGTACTAGCGGGAGTACTTACAATGAGCAGTTCTTC,CACTSGSTYNEQFF,TRBJ2-1,TRBV30,NA,TRBD2
TGCGCCAGCCGCAGGGTTAGAGAAAAACTGTTTTTT,CASRRVREKLFF,TRBJ1-4,TRBV23-1,NA,NA
TGTGCCAGCACTTGGCGGAGTGAGCAGTTCTTC,CASTWRSEQFF,TRBJ2-1,TRBV2,NA,NA
TGTGCCAGTAGCTACGCAGGGGGCGGGAAAGAGACCCAGTACTTC,CASSYAGGGKETQYF,TRBJ2-5,TRBV19,NA,TRBD1
TGTGCCAGCAGTCTTGGGACAGGGAGAAAGACAGATACGCAGTATTTT,CASSLGTGRKTDTQYF,TRBJ2-3,TRBV27,NA,TRBD1
TGCGCCAGCAGCTTGTGGCAGGGTACTGAAGCTTTCTTT,CASSLWQGTEAFF,TRBJ1-1,TRBV5-1,NA,NA
TGTGCCAGCAGTGACGGGACAGACACCGGGGAGCTGTTTTTT,CASSDGTDTGELFF,TRBJ2-2,TRBV6-4,few,TRBD1
TGTGCCAGTAGTACTTACCCATTGACAGGGAGTTACACCGGGGAGCTGTTTTTT,CASSTYPLTGSYTGELFF,TRBJ2-2,TRBV19,NA,TRBD1
TGCGCCAGCAGCCACATTACGGGACAGGACTTATCCTACGAGCAGTACTTC,CASSHITGQDLSYEQYF,TRBJ2-7,TRBV4-1,NA,TRBD1
TGTGCCATCTCCCGGGATGGGCTAGCGAGCACAGATACGCAGTATTTT,CAISRDGLASTDTQYF,TRBJ2-3,TRBV2,once,NA
TGTGCCTGGAGTCTAGCGGGATCCTACGAGCAGTACTTC,CAWSLAGSYEQYF,TRBJ2-7,TRBV30,NA,TRBD2